These T cell receptor beta chains were read from a single sample in a study of blood T cell repertoires in COVID-19. TCRdb keeps only in-frame clones here, not all; method: immunoSEQ multiplex PCR. Of fewer than 200,000 clones in the sample, roughly 80% were seen once. Sequenced: peripheral blood. All receptors come from a woman between 70 and 85 years old with COVID-19, enrolled during active disease. Both conserved end residues are part of each CDR3. The D gene is left open where the match is weak. Clone size is not always given. Where it is, it says once, few, many or a class for expanded clones.

abundance	d_gene	v_gene	j_gene	CDR3nt	CDR3aa
.	.	TRBV7-2	TRBJ2-1	TGTGCCAGCAGCTTATCTCCGGGAGTTCTTAATGAGCAGTTCTTC	CASSLSPGVLNEQFF
.	.	TRBV3-1/TRBV3-2	TRBJ2-1	TGTGCCAGCAGCCAAGTAGCGAATGAGCAGTTCTTC	CASSQVANEQFF
.	TRBD1	TRBV19	TRBJ1-5	TGTGCCAGTAGCCAACCCTACAGGGGTCAGCCCCAGCATTTT	CASSQPYRGQPQHF
.	.	TRBV7-2	TRBJ2-3	TGTGCCAGCAGCTTAGTCCCAGCGGGCCCTCCAGGTGATACGCAGTATTTT	CASSLVPAGPPGDTQYF
.	TRBD1	TRBV6-5	TRBJ2-2	TGTGCCAGCAGAGGGGGCAGCGGACAAACCGGGGAGCTGTTTTTT	CASRGGSGQTGELFF
.	.	TRBV2	TRBJ2-7	TGTGCCAGCAGTGAAGCGGTGACACCAAGCTCCTACGAGCAGTACTTC	CASSEAVTPSSYEQYF
once	.	TRBV19	TRBJ1-1	TGTGCCAGTAGTATGTTCGGGATCCGGAACACTGAAGCTTTCTTT	CASSMFGIRNTEAFF
.	TRBD1	TRBV7-9	TRBJ1-5	TGTGCCAGCAGCTTAGGGGACAGCCCCAATCAGCCCCAGCATTTT	CASSLGDSPNQPQHF
.	.	TRBV10-3	TRBJ1-2	TGTGCCATCAGTGAAGGACTACCCTTCGGGCGAGGCTACACCTTC	CAISEGLPFGRGYTF
.	.	TRBV6-5	TRBJ1-5	TGTGCCAGCAGAGCAGGCGCCCAAATCAATCAGCCCCAGCATTTT	CASRAGAQINQPQHF
.	TRBD1	TRBV27	TRBJ2-7	TGTGCCAGCAGTTCTAGGACAGGGGCCAGCGAGCAGTACTTC	CASSSRTGASEQYF
.	TRBD1	TRBV6-5	TRBJ2-5	TGTGCCAGCAGTTACTCCGGCAGGGGGCGAGGAGAGACCCAGTACTTC	CASSYSGRGRGETQYF
.	.	TRBV7-2	TRBJ2-2	TGTGCCAGCAGACGTCCGGGGGTTCGAACCGGGGAGCTGTTTTTT	CASRRPGVRTGELFF
.	.	TRBV15	TRBJ1-4	TGTGCCACCAGCGGAGGAACGGCCCCAGGGTCCCGTAATGAAAAACTGTTTTTT	CATSGGTAPGSRNEKLFF
few	TRBD1	TRBV5-6	TRBJ1-1	TGTGCCAGCAGCTCAACAGGGGAGAGGGACACTGAAGCTTTCTTT	CASSSTGERDTEAFF
.	.	TRBV24-1	TRBJ1-5	TGTGCCACCAGTGATTTGACTGCACCCCGGGAACATATAGAGAACCATAGCAATCAGCCCCAGCATTTT	CATSDLTAPREHIENHSNQPQHF
.	TRBD2	TRBV18	TRBJ2-2	TGTGCCAGCTCACCACCGACTAGCGGGAGGACCGGGGAGCTGTTTTTT	CASSPPTSGRTGELFF
once	.	TRBV2	TRBJ2-3	TGTGCCAGCAGTGACGGTGGCACAGATACGCAGTATTTT	CASSDGGTDTQYF
.	TRBD1	TRBV5-1	TRBJ1-1	TGCGCCAGCAGTTACAGACAGGGAGGCACTGAAGCTTTCTTT	CASSYRQGGTEAFF
few	TRBD2	TRBV19	TRBJ2-1	TGTGCCAGTAGTATGATTCGACTAGCGGGAGGACGCAATGAGCAGTTCTTC	CASSMIRLAGGRNEQFF
.	.	TRBV5-6	TRBJ2-3	TGTGCCAGCAGCTTGCCCGGGCCGGAGGTCCCAGATACGCAGTATTTT	CASSLPGPEVPDTQYF
.	TRBD2	TRBV6-2/TRBV6-3	TRBJ2-1	TGTGCCAGCAGCAGACTAGCGGGTGTCTACAATGAGCAGTTCTTC	CASSRLAGVYNEQFF
.	.	TRBV2	TRBJ1-2	TGTGCCAGCAGTTTGAAAGGGGCGTCATATGGCTACACCTTC	CASSLKGASYGYTF
.	.	TRBV7-2	TRBJ1-5	TGTGCCAGCAGCTTAAAACATAGCAATCAGCCCCAGCATTTT	CASSLKHSNQPQHF
once	.	TRBV24-1	TRBJ1-4	TGTGCCACCAGTTCACGGGAGGGTGAAAAACTGTTTTTT	CATSSREGEKLFF
.	TRBD2	TRBV7-9	TRBJ2-6	TGTGCCAGCAGCTTATTGACTAGCGGGACCCCCTCTGGGGCCAACGTCCTGACTTTC	CASSLLTSGTPSGANVLTF
.	.	TRBV28	TRBJ2-7	TGTGCCAGCAGTCCTACCCGCCCCTACGAGCAGTACTTC	CASSPTRPYEQYF
.	.	TRBV28	TRBJ1-2	TGTGCCAGCAGTATCGGACTGCACTATGGCTACACCTTC	CASSIGLHYGYTF
many	TRBD1	TRBV29-1	TRBJ1-4	TGCAGCGTCTACGGACAGGGTGGGGAAAAACTGTTTTTT	CSVYGQGGEKLFF
once	.	TRBV19	TRBJ1-1	TGTGCCAGTAGTATGTTAGACAGGAAGAACACTGAAGCTTTCTTT	CASSMLDRKNTEAFF
.	.	TRBV5-1	TRBJ2-7	TGCGCCAGCAGCTTGGGGTCCCAAGACCCGGGGGGCCTAACCTACGAGCAGTACTTC	CASSLGSQDPGGLTYEQYF
few	TRBD1	TRBV19	TRBJ1-1	TGTGCCAGTAGTGCCTACAGGGACAGGAACACTGAAGCTTTCTTT	CASSAYRDRNTEAFF
.	TRBD2	TRBV3-1/TRBV3-2	TRBJ2-3	TGTGCCAGCAGCCTTTCCCCCCTAGCGGGATGGTGGTCTAGCACAGATACGCAGTATTTT	CASSLSPLAGWWSSTDTQYF
.	.	TRBV5-6	TRBJ1-5	TGTGCCAGCAGCCGTACCACAGGACCCTGGGGCAATCAGCCCCAGCATTTT	CASSRTTGPWGNQPQHF
.	.	TRBV19	TRBJ2-7	TGTGCCAGTAGAAATACAGGGCTCAGTGGAGGAACCTACGAGCAGTACTTC	CASRNTGLSGGTYEQYF
.	TRBD1	TRBV4-1	TRBJ2-2	TGCGCCAGCAGCCGAAGACAGGGGGCCTCGAACACCGGGGAGCTGTTTTTT	CASSRRQGASNTGELFF
.	.	TRBV28	TRBJ2-7	TGTGCCAGCAGCCCAAGGGGCAGGTTATCCTACGAGCAGTACTTC	CASSPRGRLSYEQYF
.	.	TRBV27	TRBJ2-2	TGTGCCAGCAGTCCGCGGGGGCTTTACACCGGGGAGCTGTTTTTT	CASSPRGLYTGELFF
.	.	TRBV7-8	TRBJ2-7	TGTGCCAGCATCCCCTCGGAGCGGGCGAATTACGAGCAGTACTTC	CASIPSERANYEQYF
.	.	TRBV28	TRBJ2-7	TGTGCCAGCAGCCCTCAGATCTACGAGCAGTACTTC	CASSPQIYEQYF
once	.	TRBV7-2	TRBJ2-7	TGTGCCAGCAGCGAAACCTTGACTCGCCACTCCTACGAGCAGTACTTC	CASSETLTRHSYEQYF
.	.	TRBV28	TRBJ2-5	TGTGCCAGCAGTGCCCTTAGCAACCAAGAGACCCAGTACTTC	CASSALSNQETQYF
.	TRBD2	TRBV5-1	TRBJ2-5	TGCGCCAGCAGCCAGGCGGGACTAGCCCAGTACTTC	CASSQAGLAQYF
.	TRBD1	TRBV28	TRBJ1-6	TGTGCCAGCAGATCCGGACAGGGGGTTTTCAGATCACCCCTCCACTTT	CASRSGQGVFRSPLHF
few	.	TRBV2	TRBJ2-2	TGTGCCAGCACACCACAATCGAACACCGGGGAGCTGTTTTTT	CASTPQSNTGELFF